This paragraph reports one T cell receptor beta chain. Its cognate antigen is unknown. Naive CD8 cells comprised CD45RO-negative, CCR7-positively selected cells, excluding terminally differentiated effector memory CD45RA+ cells. Each subset's genomic DNA was shared equally among a number of immunoSEQ plates. Some clones are missing from TCRdb's copy, which holds only in-frame ones; the method was immunoSEQ multiplex PCR. The sample yields about 2.1 million clones, approximately 92% seen once. The germline V gene has CDR1 SGHTA and CDR2 FQGNSA. The length of the CDR3 is 13 residues. V was trimmed by 6 bases and J by 1 base, leaving 9 bases between them. This sample stems from a study of shared clonotypes between healthy human individuals. About the study: The study used three CD4 naive, three CD4 memory, two CD8 naive and one CD8 memory plate per donor.

Study-wide results and caveats: It was the non-shared clonotypes that had lower generation probabilities than clonotypes shared by all four donors. Rarefaction indicated that sorted-subset sequencing remained incomplete although depth was large.

The chain carries TRBV7-2 and TRBJ1-1; D remains unclear. The material sequenced was naive CD8+ T cells from PBMCs. This clonotype was sampled from a man younger than 30 in good health. Some clones in this sample may be carry-over from other donors' samples. The CDR3 reads CASSPGPNTEAFF. As DNA, the CDR3 is TGTGCCAGCAGTCCCGGGCCGAACACTGAAGCTTTCTTT.